This TCR beta chain was sequenced during a study of cytomegalovirus exposure and HLA in healthy donors. Clones were read by immunoSEQ multiplex PCR, and TCRdb kept only the in-frame ones, dropping some. The sample contains about 58,000 clones, roughly nine tenths of which appear only once. Of note for this clone: Its antigen is not known.

Per germline, CDR1 SGHNT and CDR2 YYREEE (reference sequence). The V segment lost 4 bases and the J segment 7 bases; nucleotides outside the gene matches: 8. The CDR3 extends over 15 amino acids. General study findings and limits: The study designated roughly 160 TCR beta chains cytomegalovirus-associated.

Sequenced sample: PBMCs. This TCR was recovered from a man aged 18 to 30 in good health and CMV-seronegative. This chain links TRBV5-4 with TRBJ2-1; the match to TRBD1 covers 10 bases. Here the CDR3 DNA reads TGTGCCAGCAGCCGGACCGGGACAGGGGTGAATGAGCAGTTCTTC. Amino acid sequence: CASSRTGTGVNEQFF.